A selection of T cell receptor beta chains follows, all from one sample in a study of cytomegalovirus exposure and HLA in healthy donors. The protocol was immunoSEQ multiplex PCR, while the TCRdb copy is restricted to in-frame clones and leaves out a portion. The table records about 150,000 clones, about four fifths of them present only once. The sequenced material came from PBMCs. The receptor source for this set is a middle-aged man in good health and CMV-seropositive. The conserved cysteine and the conserved F or W are not part of the CDR3 here. Fields, in order: CDR3 length, J gene, V gene, CDR3 protein.

13,TRBJ2-4,TRBV23-1,ASSGQGLAKNIQY
11,TRBJ2-7,TRBV6-1,AISGQARGEQY
14,TRBJ1-4,TRBV5-1,ASSLAGRQGYEKLF
11,TRBJ2-7,TRBV5-5,ASSLWESDEQY
11,TRBJ2-5,TRBV19,ASSIWGVETQY
15,TRBJ2-1,TRBV28,ASSRKPGTSSYNEQF
10,TRBJ1-3,TRBV5-1,ASSQTADTIY
10,TRBJ1-5,TRBV9,ASSAGAQPQH
14,TRBJ1-1,TRBV6-1,AISESGERGITEAF
12,TRBJ2-7,TRBV2,ASRVAGARNEQY
12,TRBJ2-1,TRBV11-3,ASSLTGTDNEQF
13,TRBJ1-1,TRBV7-9,ASSRPGPRIAEAF
14,TRBJ2-1,TRBV6-6,ASSYQRGGPMDEQF
15,TRBJ1-2,TRBV19,ASSIDHVGGRRYGYT
10,TRBJ2-5,TRBV30,AWIPYQETQY
12,TRBJ2-3,TRBV28,ASSFLGAADTQY
11,TRBJ2-5,TRBV10-3,AISAGQGETQY
11,TRBJ1-4,TRBV10-3,ATRTATNEKLF
12,TRBJ2-3,TRBV7-9,ASRRSGSEDTQY
12,TRBJ1-2,TRBV7-2,ASSPDRATYGYT
13,TRBJ2-2,TRBV9,ASSVGGTSTGELF
13,-,TRBV10-1,ASSDTAGTGSEQY
14,TRBJ2-6,TRBV4-2,ASSLPTGSGANVLT
16,TRBJ2-3,TRBV23-1,ASSQSPGTSGSTDTQY
13,TRBJ2-3,TRBV7-3,ASSPQGAKTDTQY
12,TRBJ2-5,TRBV7-7,ASSTGLAQETQY
13,TRBJ2-2,TRBV5-4,ASSFGGARTGELF
11,TRBJ2-7,TRBV10-2,ASLIRGGYEQY
12,TRBJ2-7,TRBV11-2,ASSLRDRAHEQY
12,TRBJ2-1,TRBV11-2,ARPHSGRSDEQF
10,TRBJ2-2,TRBV19,ATWGLFGELF
12,TRBJ1-1,TRBV6-5,ASSQVTKGTEAF
11,TRBJ1-6,TRBV29-1,SVWPGGNSPLH
14,TRBJ2-5,TRBV4-1,ASSQPMTGGQETQY
14,TRBJ2-3,TRBV5-1,ASSAQPGLDSGTQY
11,TRBJ2-3,TRBV2,ASRTSGTLTQY
14,TRBJ1-2,TRBV5-1,ASSVDKPGDYYGYT
12,TRBJ1-2,TRBV30,AWRLQGSNYGYT
11,TRBJ2-1,TRBV2,ASGQPGYNEQF
15,TRBJ2-2,TRBV7-9,SSSPGQGVSFTGELF
13,TRBJ2-6,TRBV7-2,ASSLPYSGANVLT
13,TRBJ1-5,TRBV5-5,ASSFRTGGNQPQH
14,TRBJ1-4,TRBV10-1,ASSVGTGAGDEKLF
11,TRBJ2-1,TRBV19,ASSIIAGGPQF
12,TRBJ2-5,TRBV7-8,ASSPFSVKETQY
11,TRBJ1-2,TRBV18,ASSPVTGVGYT
11,TRBJ2-7,TRBV21-1,ATSGTGSHEQY
12,TRBJ2-1,TRBV6-5,ASSYSRGGGEQF
14,TRBJ2-5,TRBV4-2,ASSQGLAGETETQY